The 13 T cell receptor beta chains reported below all come from one sample, sequenced in a study of beta chain features in type 1 diabetes. Every isolated RNA sample was fully reverse transcribed, so sequencing captured expressed TCRB transcripts. The protocol was immunoSEQ multiplex PCR, while the TCRdb copy is restricted to in-frame clones and leaves out a portion. The sample has hundreds of thousands of clones; roughly 15% are singletons. Sequenced material: naive CD4+ T cells from blood. These receptors came from a young man in good health.

V usage is TRBV28 and J usage is TRBJ2-3; tentatively, D is TRBD2 (5 bases). The germline V gene encodes CDR1 MDHEN and CDR2 SYDVKM. The CDR3 is 16 residues long. Deletions cut 2 bases from V and 2 bases from J, with 14 bases between. This chain's CDR3 is CASSLRIGKSTDTQYF. As DNA, the CDR3 is TGTGCCAGCAGTTTAAGGATCGGGAAATCCACAGATACGCAGTATTTT.

V and J are TRBV4-2 and TRBJ1-2; tentative D call: TRBD1 (5 bases). Trimming left V 4 bases short and J 8 bases short, with 20 bases between. The CDR3 sequence is 15 residues long. Germline CDR1 and CDR2: LGHNA and YNFKEQ. CDR3 residues: CASSPPAGGMWGYTF. CDR3 nucleotides: TGTGCCAGCAGCCCCCCAGCGGGGGGGATGTGGGGCTACACCTTC.

The genes are TRBV25-1 and TRBJ2-5; 9 bases fit TRBD1. Gene TRBJ2-7 matches the end of the DNA better, so the J call may be wrong. Germline CDR1 reads MGHDK; CDR2 reads SYGVNS. The CDR3 sequence is 14 residues long. CDR3 nucleotide sequence: TGTGCCAGCACCCCCGGGACAGGGAACCACGAGCAGTACTTC. Translated: CASTPGTGNHEQYF.

The chain uses TRBV11-3 and TRBJ2-3; no definite D call. Deletions cut 5 bases from V and 11 bases from J, with 17 bases between. CDR1 is SGHNT and CDR2 is YENEEA in the germline V gene. CDR3 length: 13 residues. DNA for the CDR3: TGTGCCAGCAGCAGCATAATGAGTTTAGTGCAGTATTTT. This sequence encodes CASSSIMSLVQYF.

A few counts support this clone. This chain links TRBV11-1 with TRBJ1-1; 7 bases fit TRBD1. V dropped 5 bases and J dropped 8; count of bases not matched to a gene: 11. This CDR3 contains 14 residues. The germline V gene encodes CDR1 SGHAT and CDR2 FQDESV (reference sequence). CDR3 coding DNA: TGTGCCAGCAGCCCGATAATAGGGACAGACGAAGCTTTCTTT. Encoded protein: CASSPIIGTDEAFF.

This clone was observed a handful of times. The chain combines TRBV5-1 with TRBJ1-1; the D gene is possibly TRBD1 (5 bases). This CDR3 contains 14 residues. Trimming removed 6 bases from V and 1 base from J, with 13 bases in between. Germline V lookup: CDR1 SGHRS, CDR2 YFSETQ. CDR3 amino acids: CASKIQGGNTEAFF. The CDR3 DNA reads as TGCGCCAGCAAGATCCAGGGCGGGAACACTGAAGCTTTCTTT.

This clone was seen more than once but under ten times. The chain carries TRBV7-2 and TRBJ2-5; no firm D call. CDR1 SGHTA and CDR2 FQGNSA come from the germline V gene. V dropped 5 bases and J dropped 1 base, with 14 bases sitting between them. This CDR3 comprises 15 residues. This CDR3 reads CASSPDWRIQETQYF. CDR3 coding DNA: TGTGCCAGCAGCCCCGACTGGCGGATCCAAGAGACCCAGTACTTC.

The gene calls are TRBV6-1 and TRBJ2-7, with 7 nucleotides matching TRBD2. Trimming removed 6 bases from V and 2 bases from J; junction bases left unmatched: 4. The germline V gene encodes CDR1 MNHNS and CDR2 SASEGT. The length of the CDR3 is 13 residues. CDR3 coding DNA: TGTGCCAGCAGAGACGGGGGGACCTACGAGCAGTACTTC. As protein: CASRDGGTYEQYF.

The V and J genes are TRBV11-1 and TRBJ2-7, with D perhaps TRBD1 (6 bases). Germline V gene data show CDR1 as SGHAT and CDR2 as FQDESV (reference sequence). The CDR3 has 15 residues. V was pared by 3 bases and J by 5 bases, with 17 bases between. CDR3 nucleotide sequence: TGTGCCAGCAGCTTTAACCAGGGGCGGAGAGACGAGCAGTACTTC. Amino acids: CASSFNQGRRDEQYF.

The chain combines TRBV6-1 with TRBJ1-2; weak D call: TRBD1 (5 bases). Germline lookup yields CDR1 MNHNS and CDR2 SASEGT. V was cut by 0 bases and J by 1 base, with 6 bases left in between. This CDR3 is 14 amino acids long. The CDR3 DNA reads as TGTGCCAGCAGTGAAGCGGGGGGTAACTATGGCTACACCTTC. Amino acid sequence: CASSEAGGNYGYTF.

This clone appeared a few times. This chain connects TRBV28 to TRBJ1-1; D is unclear. The V end was cut by 2 bases, the J end by 1 base, with 8 bases between. The CDR3 has 14 residues. Germline lookup yields CDR1 MDHEN and CDR2 SYDVKM. DNA for the CDR3: TGTGCCAGCAGTTTAAACGGCCCGAACACTGAAGCTTTCTTT. It is translated as CASSLNGPNTEAFF.

The chain couples TRBV5-1 to TRBJ2-7; 9 positions match TRBD1. The V segment lost 6 bases and the J segment 2 bases; nucleotides outside the gene matches: 6. This CDR3 is 14 amino acids long. Germline CDR1 reads SGHRS; CDR2 reads YFSETQ. CDR3 DNA sequence: TGCGCCAGCAACGTGGACAGGGGCGCCTACGAGCAGTACTTC. This translates into CASNVDRGAYEQYF.

This clone was counted at least ten times. The chain carries TRBV7-9 and TRBJ2-1; D remains ambiguous. V lost 11 bases to trimming and J lost 11 bases, with 10 bases between them. This CDR3 contains 9 residues. Germline CDR1 is SEHNR and CDR2 is FQNEAQ (reference sequence). The CDR3 DNA reads as TGTGCCGCACAAGACCAGCAGTTCTTC. Protein: CAAQDQQFF.